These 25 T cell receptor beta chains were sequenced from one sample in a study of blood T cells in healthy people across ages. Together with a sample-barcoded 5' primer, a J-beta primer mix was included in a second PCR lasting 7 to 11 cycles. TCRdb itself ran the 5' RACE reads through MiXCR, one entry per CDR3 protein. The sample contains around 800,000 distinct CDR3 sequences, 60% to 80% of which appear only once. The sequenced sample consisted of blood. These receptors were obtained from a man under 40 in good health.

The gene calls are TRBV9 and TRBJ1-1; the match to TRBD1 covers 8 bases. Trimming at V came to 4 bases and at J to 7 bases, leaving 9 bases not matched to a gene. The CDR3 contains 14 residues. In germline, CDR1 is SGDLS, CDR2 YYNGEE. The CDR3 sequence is CASSPTGGVGEAFF. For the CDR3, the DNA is TGTGCCAGCAGCCCCACAGGGGGGGTTGGTGAAGCTTTCTTT. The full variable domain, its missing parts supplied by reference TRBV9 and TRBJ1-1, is DSGVTQTPKHLITATGQRVTLRCSPRSGDLSVYWYQQSLDQGLQFLIQYYNGEERAKGNILERFSAQQFPDLHSELNLSSLELGDSALYFCASSPTGGVGEAFFGQGTRLTVV.

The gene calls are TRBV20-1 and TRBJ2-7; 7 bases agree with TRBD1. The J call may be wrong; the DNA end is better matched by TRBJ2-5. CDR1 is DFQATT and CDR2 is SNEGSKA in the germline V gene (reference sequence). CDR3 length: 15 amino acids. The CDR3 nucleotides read TGCAGTGCCTATCCGGAAAGGGGGCGCCGAGAGACCCAGTACTTC. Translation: CSAYPERGRRETQYF.

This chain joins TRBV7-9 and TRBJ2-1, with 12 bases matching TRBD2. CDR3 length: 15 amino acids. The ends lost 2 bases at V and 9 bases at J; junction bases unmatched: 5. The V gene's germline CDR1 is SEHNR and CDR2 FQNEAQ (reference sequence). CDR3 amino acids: CASSLLAGGYGEQFF. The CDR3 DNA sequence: TGTGCCAGCAGCTTACTAGCGGGGGGGTACGGTGAGCAGTTCTTC.

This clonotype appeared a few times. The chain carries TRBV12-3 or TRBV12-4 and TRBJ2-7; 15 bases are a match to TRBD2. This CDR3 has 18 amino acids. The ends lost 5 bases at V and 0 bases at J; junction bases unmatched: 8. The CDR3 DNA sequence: TGTGCCAGCAGTACCGGGACTAGCGGGGGGTGGGGCTCCTACGAGCAGTACTTC. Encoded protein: CASSTGTSGGWGSYEQYF.

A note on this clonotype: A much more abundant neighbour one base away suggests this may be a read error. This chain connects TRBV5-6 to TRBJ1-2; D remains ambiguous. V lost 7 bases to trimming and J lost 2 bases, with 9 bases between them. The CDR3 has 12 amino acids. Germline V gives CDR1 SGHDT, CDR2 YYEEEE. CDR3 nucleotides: TGTGCCAGCGGCTACGACAACTATGGCTACACCTTC. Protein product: CASGYDNYGYTF. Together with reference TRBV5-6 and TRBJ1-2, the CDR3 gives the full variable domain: DAGVTQSPTHLIKTRGQQVTLRCSPKSGHDTVSWYQQALGQGPQFIFQYYEEEERQRGNFPDRFSGHQFPNYSSELNVNALLLGDSALYLCASGYDNYGYTFGSGTRLTVV.

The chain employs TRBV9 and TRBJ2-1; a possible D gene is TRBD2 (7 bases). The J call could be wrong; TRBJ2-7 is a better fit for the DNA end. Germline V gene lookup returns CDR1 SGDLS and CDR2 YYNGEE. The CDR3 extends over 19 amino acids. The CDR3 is CASSVDVGGPPDSYNEQYF. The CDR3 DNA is TGTGCCAGCAGCGTAGATGTGGGGGGGCCGCCGGACTCCTACAATGAGCAGTACTTC.

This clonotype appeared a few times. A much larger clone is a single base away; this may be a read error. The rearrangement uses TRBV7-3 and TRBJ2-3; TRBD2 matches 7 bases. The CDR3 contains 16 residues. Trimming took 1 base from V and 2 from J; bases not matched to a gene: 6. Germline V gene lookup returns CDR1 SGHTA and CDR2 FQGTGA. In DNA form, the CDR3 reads TGTGCCAGCAGCTTAAATGGGGGGGGGACCACAGATACGCAGTATTTT. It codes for CASSLNGGGTTDTQYF.

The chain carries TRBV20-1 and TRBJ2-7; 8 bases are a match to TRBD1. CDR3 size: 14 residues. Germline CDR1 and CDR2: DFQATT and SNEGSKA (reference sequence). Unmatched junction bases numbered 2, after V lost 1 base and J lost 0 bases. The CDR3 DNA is TGCAGTGCTAGAGCGGGACAGGTCTCCTACGAGCAGTACTTC. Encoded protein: CSARAGQVSYEQYF.

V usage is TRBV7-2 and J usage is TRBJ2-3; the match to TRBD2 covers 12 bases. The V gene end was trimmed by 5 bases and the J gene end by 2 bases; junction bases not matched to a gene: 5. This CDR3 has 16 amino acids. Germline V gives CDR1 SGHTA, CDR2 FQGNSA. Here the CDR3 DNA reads TGTGCCAGCAGCCGCGGGACTAGCGGGTACACAGATACGCAGTATTTT. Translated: CASSRGTSGYTDTQYF.

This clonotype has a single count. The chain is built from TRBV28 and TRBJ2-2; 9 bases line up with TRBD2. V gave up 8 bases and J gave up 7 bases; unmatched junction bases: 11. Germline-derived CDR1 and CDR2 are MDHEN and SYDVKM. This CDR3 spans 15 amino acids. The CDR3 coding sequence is TGTGCCAGCGAACAGGCGGGGGGGCCGGACGGGGAGCTGTTTTTT. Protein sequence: CASEQAGGPDGELFF.

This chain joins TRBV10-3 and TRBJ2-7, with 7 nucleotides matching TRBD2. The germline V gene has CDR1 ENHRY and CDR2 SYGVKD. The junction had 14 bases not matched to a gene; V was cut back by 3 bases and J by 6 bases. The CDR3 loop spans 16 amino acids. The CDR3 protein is CAISDPAGEGVGEQYF. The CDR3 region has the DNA TGTGCCATCAGTGACCCCGCCGGGGAGGGAGTAGGCGAGCAGTACTTC.

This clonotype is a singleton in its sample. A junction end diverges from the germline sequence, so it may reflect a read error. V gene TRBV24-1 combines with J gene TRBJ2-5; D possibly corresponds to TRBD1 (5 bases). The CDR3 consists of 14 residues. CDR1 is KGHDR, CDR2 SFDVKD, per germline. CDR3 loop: CATRDWAGLETQYF. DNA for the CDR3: TGTGCCACCAGGGATTGGGCAGGGTTGGAGACCCAGTACTTC.

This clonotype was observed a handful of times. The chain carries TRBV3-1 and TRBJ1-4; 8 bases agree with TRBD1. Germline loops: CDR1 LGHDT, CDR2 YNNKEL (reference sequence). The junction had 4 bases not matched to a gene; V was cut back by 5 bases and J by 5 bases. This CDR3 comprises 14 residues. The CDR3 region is CASSWGQENEKLFF. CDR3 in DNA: TGTGCCAGCAGCTGGGGACAGGAGAATGAAAAACTGTTTTTT.

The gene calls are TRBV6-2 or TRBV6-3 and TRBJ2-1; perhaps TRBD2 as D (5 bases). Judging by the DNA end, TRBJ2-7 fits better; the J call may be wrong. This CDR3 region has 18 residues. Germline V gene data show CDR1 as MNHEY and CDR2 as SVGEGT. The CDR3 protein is CASSYGRSPPSSYNEQYF. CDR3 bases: TGTGCCAGCAGTTACGGAAGGAGCCCTCCTAGCTCCTACAATGAGCAGTACTTC.

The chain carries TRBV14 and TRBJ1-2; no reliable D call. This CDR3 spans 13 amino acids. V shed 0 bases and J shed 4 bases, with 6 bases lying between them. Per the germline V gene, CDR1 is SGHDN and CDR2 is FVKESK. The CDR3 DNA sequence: TGTGCCAGCAGCCAAGAGGTATTCTATGGCTACACCTTC. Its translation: CASSQEVFYGYTF.

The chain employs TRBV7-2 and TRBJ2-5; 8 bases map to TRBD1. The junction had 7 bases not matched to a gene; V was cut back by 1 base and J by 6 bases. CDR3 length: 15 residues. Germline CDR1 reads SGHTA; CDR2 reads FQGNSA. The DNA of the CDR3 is TGTGCCAGCAGCTTAGGGCAGGGGGCTGGGAAGACCCAGTACTTC. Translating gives CASSLGQGAGKTQYF.

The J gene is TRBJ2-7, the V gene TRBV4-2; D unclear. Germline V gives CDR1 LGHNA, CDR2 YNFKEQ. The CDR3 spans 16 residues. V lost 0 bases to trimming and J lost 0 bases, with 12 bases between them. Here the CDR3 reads CASSQDIRQSSYEQYF. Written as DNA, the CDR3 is TGTGCCAGCAGCCAAGATATCAGGCAGAGCTCCTACGAGCAGTACTTC.

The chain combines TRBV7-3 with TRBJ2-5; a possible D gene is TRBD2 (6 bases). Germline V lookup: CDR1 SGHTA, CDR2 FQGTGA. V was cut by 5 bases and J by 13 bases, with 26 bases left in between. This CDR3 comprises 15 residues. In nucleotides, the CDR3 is TGTGCCAGCAGCCCCCGGAGGGGAGAGTCGAATGAGCGGTACTTC. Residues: CASSPRRGESNERYF.

CDR3 amino acids: CSAAQGIEAFF. Here the CDR3 DNA reads TGCAGTGCCGCACAAGGGATTGAAGCTTTCTTT. The chain carries TRBV20-1 and TRBJ1-1; D unclear. This CDR3 has 11 amino acids. Trimming removed 6 bases at V and 7 bases at J, with 12 bases between. Germline values: CDR1 DFQATT, CDR2 SNEGSKA (reference sequence).

The CDR3 nucleotides read TGTGCCAGCACTGACAGCCTCTCTGGGGCCAACGTCCTGACTTTC. Translated: CASTDSLSGANVLTF. The rearrangement uses TRBV2 and TRBJ2-6; the D gene is possibly TRBD1 (5 bases). This CDR3 region has 15 residues. Deletions cut 7 bases from V and 0 bases from J, with 10 bases between. Germline-derived CDR1 and CDR2 are SNHLY and FYNNEI. The full variable domain, in which reference TRBV2 and TRBJ2-6 provide the parts outside the CDR3, is EPEVTQTPSHQVTQMGQEVILRCVPISNHLYFYWYRQILGQKVEFLVSFYNNEISEKSEIFDDQFSVERPDGSNFTLKIRSTKLEDSAMYFCASTDSLSGANVLTFGAGSRLTVL.

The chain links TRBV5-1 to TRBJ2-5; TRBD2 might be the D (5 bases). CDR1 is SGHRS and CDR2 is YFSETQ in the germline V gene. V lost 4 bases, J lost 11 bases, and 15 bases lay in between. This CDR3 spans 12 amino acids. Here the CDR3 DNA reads TGCGCCAGCAGCGTTGATGGGAGTGAGCAGTACTTC. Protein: CASSVDGSEQYF.

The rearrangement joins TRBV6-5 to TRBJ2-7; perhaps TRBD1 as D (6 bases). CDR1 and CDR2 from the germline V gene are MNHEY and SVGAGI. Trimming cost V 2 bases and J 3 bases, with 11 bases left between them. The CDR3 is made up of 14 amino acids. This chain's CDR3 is CASSYGGQYYEQYF. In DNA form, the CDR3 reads TGTGCCAGCAGTTACGGAGGACAGTACTACGAGCAGTACTTC.

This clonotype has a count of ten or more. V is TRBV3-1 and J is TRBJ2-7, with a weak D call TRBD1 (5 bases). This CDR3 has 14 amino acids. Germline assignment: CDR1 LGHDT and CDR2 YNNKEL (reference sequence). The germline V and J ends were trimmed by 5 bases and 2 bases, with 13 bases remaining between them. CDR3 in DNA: TGTGCCAGCAGCGTACAGGTTCCCCCCTACGAGCAGTACTTC. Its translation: CASSVQVPPYEQYF.

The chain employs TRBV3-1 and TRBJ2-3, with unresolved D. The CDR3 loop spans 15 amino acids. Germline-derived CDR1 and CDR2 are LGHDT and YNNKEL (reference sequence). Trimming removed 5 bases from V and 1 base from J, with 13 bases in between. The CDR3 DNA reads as TGTGCCAGCAGCTCCCTTGGTACTGGCACAGATACGCAGTATTTT. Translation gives CASSSLGTGTDTQYF.

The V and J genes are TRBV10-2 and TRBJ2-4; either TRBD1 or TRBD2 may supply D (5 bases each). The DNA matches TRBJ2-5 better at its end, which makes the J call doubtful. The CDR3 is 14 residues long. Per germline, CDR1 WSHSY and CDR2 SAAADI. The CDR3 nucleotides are TGCGCCAGCAGTGGAGAGGGGTACCAAGAGACCCAGTACTTC. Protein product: CASSGEGYQETQYF.